What follows are 16 T cell receptor beta chains derived from one specimen sequenced in a study of PD-L1 blockade in urothelial cancer. Data came from immunoSEQ multiplex PCR; TCRdb stores just in-frame clones and leaves some out. Of 35,000 to 55,000 clones listed, approximately 82% are singletons. Here the sequenced sample was PBMCs, taken around atezolizumab (anti-PD-L1) treatment. The receptor set was obtained from a man in his 70s with urothelial cancer.

The chain carries TRBV28 and TRBJ2-5; 8 bases line up with TRBD2. Germline V gives CDR1 MDHEN, CDR2 SYDVKM. V shed 4 bases and J 2 bases; nucleotides not matched to a gene: 6. This CDR3 is 15 amino acids long. CDR3 sequence: CASSYQLAAQETQYF. The DNA for the CDR3 is TGTGCCAGCAGTTACCAACTAGCGGCACAAGAGACCCAGTACTTC.

This clone was observed a single time. This rearrangement joins TRBV30 to TRBJ2-7; 9 nucleotides agree with TRBD2. The CDR3 runs 15 residues. V shed 6 bases and J 5 bases; nucleotides not matched to a gene: 14. The germline V gene encodes CDR1 GTSNPN and CDR2 SVGIG (reference sequence). CDR3 bases: TGTGCCTGCTCCGCGGGGGGGGGCACTGGGGACGAGCAGTACTTC. This codes for CACSAGGGTGDEQYF.

The V and J genes are TRBV28 and TRBJ1-3, with 7 nucleotides matching TRBD1. Per germline, CDR1 MDHEN and CDR2 SYDVKM. The CDR3 sequence is 15 residues long. V lost 5 bases to trimming and J lost 5 bases; unmatched junction nucleotides: 9. CDR3: CASSIPRGARNTIYF. CDR3 nucleotide sequence: TGTGCCAGCAGTATTCCCAGGGGGGCACGAAACACCATATATTTT.

The rearrangement joins TRBV5-8 to TRBJ1-2; the D is unclear. CDR1 and CDR2 from the germline V gene are SGHTS and YDEGEE. Trimming removed 0 bases from V and 4 bases from J, with 10 bases in between. The CDR3 has 14 residues. Here the CDR3 reads CASSLDPGPYGYTF. CDR3 bases: TGTGCCAGCAGCTTGGATCCGGGTCCCTATGGCTACACCTTC.

This clone was seen more than once but under ten times. The chain has TRBV4-3 and TRBJ2-3; D call uncertain. The CDR3 loop spans 15 amino acids. Germline assignment: CDR1 LGHNA and CDR2 YSLEER. The V and J ends lost 4 bases and 0 bases respectively, with 11 bases between them. The CDR3 spells CASSPQVASTDTQYF. In DNA, the CDR3 is TGCGCCAGCAGCCCCCAGGTGGCTAGCACAGATACGCAGTATTTT.

The V gene is TRBV25-1, the J gene TRBJ2-7, with TRBD1 matching over 7 bases. With 1 base clipped from V and 4 bases from J, the junction kept 7 bases outside the gene matches. The CDR3 sequence is 15 residues long. The germline gives CDR1 MGHDK, CDR2 SYGVNS. CDR3 loop: CASSESIPGQYEQYF. Written as DNA, the CDR3 is TGTGCCAGCAGTGAATCTATTCCGGGACAGTACGAGCAGTACTTC.

V and J are TRBV19 and TRBJ2-3, with D possibly TRBD1 on 6 matching bases. Germline CDR1 and CDR2: LNHDA and SQIVND (reference sequence). The CDR3 loop spans 14 amino acids. Deletions cut 6 bases from V and 4 bases from J, with 14 bases between. CDR3 sequence reads: CASSQQGEADTQYF. In DNA, the CDR3 is TGTGCCAGTAGCCAACAGGGAGAGGCAGATACGCAGTATTTT.

About this clone: Other nucleotide sequences from this sample produce the same CDR3. This chain connects TRBV5-1 to TRBJ2-2, with TRBD1 matching over 11 bases. V shed 4 bases and J 3 bases; nucleotides not matched to a gene: 2. The germline V gene has CDR1 SGHRS and CDR2 YFSETQ. The CDR3 runs 15 residues. The CDR3 spells CASSLGQGDTGELFF. The CDR3 nucleotides are TGCGCCAGCAGCCTGGGACAGGGGGACACCGGGGAGCTGTTTTTT.

This chain connects TRBV11-2 to TRBJ1-2; no definite D call. This CDR3 has 12 residues. Trimming stripped 8 bases from V and 9 bases from J, with 16 bases between. Germline V CDR1 and CDR2: SGHAT, FQNNGV. The DNA for the CDR3 is TGTGCCAGCTCCTTAGGGCCTGAACGCTACACCTTC. This translates into CASSLGPERYTF.

For this clone: The same CDR3 also results from other DNA sequences found in this sample. The chain is built from TRBV19 and TRBJ2-3; TRBD2 matches 11 bases. V was pared by 7 bases and J by 3 bases, with 6 bases of the junction left unmatched. This CDR3 contains 15 residues. Germline assignment: CDR1 LNHDA and CDR2 SQIVND (reference sequence). The DNA for the CDR3 is TGTGCCAGTACTCCCACTAGCGGGAGTACAGATACGCAGTATTTT. Amino acids: CASTPTSGSTDTQYF.

The sample holds a few counts of this clone. The J gene is TRBJ1-2, the V gene TRBV7-2; 7 bases match TRBD1. The germline V gene encodes CDR1 SGHTA and CDR2 FQGNSA. The CDR3 sequence is 13 residues long. The trim removed 5 bases at V and 8 bases at J, leaving 8 bases unmatched. Written as DNA, the CDR3 is TGTGCCAGCAGCATCAACAGGGGATTGGGCTACACCTTC. It codes for CASSINRGLGYTF.

This chain joins TRBV5-8 and TRBJ2-5, with a possible D match to TRBD1 (6 bases). The V end was cut by 4 bases, the J end by 4 bases, with 17 bases between. Germline values: CDR1 SGHTS, CDR2 YDEGEE. The CDR3 spans 15 residues. CDR3 amino acids: CASSPRWGRRETQYF. CDR3 nucleotide sequence: TGTGCCAGCAGCCCACGGTGGGGGCGACGAGAGACCCAGTACTTC.

The chain recombines TRBV2 with TRBJ2-4; 8 bases fit TRBD1. Germline V CDR1 and CDR2: SNHLY, FYNNEI. V lost 3 bases, J lost 6 bases, and 1 base stayed unmatched. The CDR3 is 13 residues long. The CDR3 DNA is TGTGCCAGCAGTGACGGGACAGGAAACATTCAGTACTTC. This encodes CASSDGTGNIQYF.

V gene TRBV2 combines with J gene TRBJ2-3, with 9 bases lining up with TRBD1. Per germline, CDR1 SNHLY and CDR2 FYNNEI. This CDR3 comprises 14 residues. V was clipped by 6 bases and J by 5 bases; unmatched bases: 6. The CDR3 nucleotides are TGTGCCAGCAGAACAGGGGGCAGGGGAGATACGCAGTATTTT. It codes for CASRTGGRGDTQYF.

The chain links TRBV5-6 to TRBJ2-1, with 8 bases matching TRBD2. This CDR3 has 15 amino acids. Trimming cost V 1 base and J 7 bases; bases outside gene matches: 7. Germline CDR1 and CDR2: SGHDT and YYEEEE. CDR3 DNA sequence: TGTGCCAGCAGCTTGCCCCAGCGGGAGAGGAATGAGCAGTTCTTC. This encodes CASSLPQRERNEQFF.

This clone was seen more than once but under ten times. The rearrangement joins TRBV9 to TRBJ1-1; D uncertain. V lost 4 bases to trimming and J lost 3 bases, with 10 bases between them. The germline V gene encodes CDR1 SGDLS and CDR2 YYNGEE. This CDR3 region has 13 residues. This CDR3 reads CASSYSGDTEAFF. The CDR3 DNA reads as TGTGCCAGCAGCTACTCAGGTGACACTGAAGCTTTCTTT.